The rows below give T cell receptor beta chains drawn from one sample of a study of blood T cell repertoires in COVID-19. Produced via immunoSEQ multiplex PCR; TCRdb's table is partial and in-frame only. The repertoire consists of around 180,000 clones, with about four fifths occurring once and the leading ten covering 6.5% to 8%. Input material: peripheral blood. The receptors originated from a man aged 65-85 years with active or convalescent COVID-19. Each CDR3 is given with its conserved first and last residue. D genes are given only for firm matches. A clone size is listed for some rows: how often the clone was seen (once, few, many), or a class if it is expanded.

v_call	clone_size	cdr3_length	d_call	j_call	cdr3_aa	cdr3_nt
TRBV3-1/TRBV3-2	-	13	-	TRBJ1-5	CASSQGAWQPQHF	TGTGCCAGCAGCCAAGGGGCGTGGCAGCCCCAGCATTTT
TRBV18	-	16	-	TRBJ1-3	CASSPWDTSSGNTIYF	TGTGCCAGCTCACCCTGGGACACCTCCTCTGGAAACACCATATATTTT
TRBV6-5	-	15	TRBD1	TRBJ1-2	CASRLTDREWNGYTF	TGTGCCAGCAGGCTTACGGACAGGGAATGGAATGGCTACACCTTC
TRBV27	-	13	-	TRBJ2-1	CASRDTSYNEQFF	TGTGCCAGCAGGGACACCTCCTACAATGAGCAGTTCTTC
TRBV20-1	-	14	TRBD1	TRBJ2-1	CSASGQGLYNEQFF	TGCAGTGCTAGTGGACAGGGATTGTACAATGAGCAGTTCTTC
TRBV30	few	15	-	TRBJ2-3	CAWKSYDFSTDTQYF	TGTGCCTGGAAAAGTTATGACTTTAGCACAGATACGCAGTATTTT
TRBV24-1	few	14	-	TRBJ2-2	CATSPNSGTGELFF	TGTGCCACCAGTCCGAATAGCGGAACCGGGGAGCTGTTTTTT
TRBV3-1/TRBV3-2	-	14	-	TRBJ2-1	CASSHRQSYNEQFF	TGTGCCAGCAGCCATCGACAGTCCTACAATGAGCAGTTCTTC
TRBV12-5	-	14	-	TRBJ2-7	CASGSGGALASQYF	TGTGCTAGTGGTTCCGGGGGTGCGCTAGCGAGCCAGTACTTC
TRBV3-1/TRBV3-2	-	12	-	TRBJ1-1	CASSQGGAQAFF	TGTGCCAGCAGCCAAGGCGGAGCTCAAGCTTTCTTT
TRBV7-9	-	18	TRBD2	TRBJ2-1	CASSLARSGSVSYNEQFF	TGTGCCAGCAGCTTAGCTCGAAGCGGGAGCGTCTCCTACAATGAGCAGTTCTTC
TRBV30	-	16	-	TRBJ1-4	CAWSVIGGSRVEKLFF	TGTGCCTGGAGTGTTATTGGGGGCTCCCGAGTGGAGAAACTGTTTTTT
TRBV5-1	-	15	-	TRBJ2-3	CASSLAGDVTDTQYF	TGCGCCAGCAGCTTGGCGGGGGACGTAACAGATACGCAGTATTTT
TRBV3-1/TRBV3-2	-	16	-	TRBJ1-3	CASSPSTGISGNTIYF	TGTGCCAGCAGCCCGTCGACAGGCATCTCTGGAAACACCATATATTTT
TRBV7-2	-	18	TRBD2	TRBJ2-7	CASSRTSGGASTIYEQYF	TGTGCCAGCAGCAGGACTAGCGGGGGGGCGTCGACAATCTACGAGCAGTACTTC